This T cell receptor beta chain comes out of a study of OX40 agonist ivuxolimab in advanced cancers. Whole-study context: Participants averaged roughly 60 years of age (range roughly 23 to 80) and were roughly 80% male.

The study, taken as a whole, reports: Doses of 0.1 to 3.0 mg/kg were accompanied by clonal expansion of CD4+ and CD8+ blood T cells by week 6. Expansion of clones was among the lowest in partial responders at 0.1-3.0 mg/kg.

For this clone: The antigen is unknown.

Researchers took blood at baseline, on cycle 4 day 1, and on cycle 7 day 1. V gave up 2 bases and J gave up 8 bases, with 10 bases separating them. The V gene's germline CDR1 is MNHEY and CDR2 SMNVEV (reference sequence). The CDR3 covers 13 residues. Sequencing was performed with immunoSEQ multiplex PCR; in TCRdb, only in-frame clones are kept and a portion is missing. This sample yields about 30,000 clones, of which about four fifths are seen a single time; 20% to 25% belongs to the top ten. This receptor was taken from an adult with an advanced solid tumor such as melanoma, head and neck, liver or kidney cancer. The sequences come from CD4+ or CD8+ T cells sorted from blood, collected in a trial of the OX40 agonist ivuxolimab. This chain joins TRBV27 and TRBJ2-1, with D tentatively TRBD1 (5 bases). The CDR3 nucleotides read TGTGCCAGCAGTTTAAGGGGTACCCATGAGCAGTTCTTC. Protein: CASSLRGTHEQFF.